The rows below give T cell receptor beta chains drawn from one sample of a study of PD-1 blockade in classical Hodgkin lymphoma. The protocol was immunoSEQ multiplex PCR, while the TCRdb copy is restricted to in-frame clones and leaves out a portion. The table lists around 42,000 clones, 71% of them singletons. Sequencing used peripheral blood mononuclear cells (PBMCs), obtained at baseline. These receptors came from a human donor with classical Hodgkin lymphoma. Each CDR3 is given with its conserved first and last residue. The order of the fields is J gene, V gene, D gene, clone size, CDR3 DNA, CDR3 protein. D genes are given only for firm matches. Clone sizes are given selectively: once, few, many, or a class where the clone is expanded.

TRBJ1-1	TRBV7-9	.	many	TGTGCCAGCAGCCCGAGTAATGAAGCTTTCTTT	CASSPSNEAFF
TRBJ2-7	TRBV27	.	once	TGTGCCAGCAGTGGGCAAAGCTCCTACGAGCAGTACTTC	CASSGQSSYEQYF
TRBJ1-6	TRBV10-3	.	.	TGTGCCATCAGTGAAGAGGGTTCCTATAATTCACCCCTCCACTTT	CAISEEGSYNSPLHF
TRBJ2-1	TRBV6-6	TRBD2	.	TGTGCCAGCAGTAAGTTTAGCGGGGGCGACAATGAGCAGTTCTTC	CASSKFSGGDNEQFF
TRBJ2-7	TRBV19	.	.	TGTGCCAGTAGCCCCAGGGGCTTGTACGAGCAGTACTTC	CASSPRGLYEQYF
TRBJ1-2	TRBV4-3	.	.	TGCGCCAGCAGCCCCCGAGGGGCGGGTGACCTGACTAACTATGGCTACACCTTC	CASSPRGAGDLTNYGYTF
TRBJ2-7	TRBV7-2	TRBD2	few	TGTGCCAGCAGCTTAGTAGCGGGAGGCTCCTACGAGCAGTACTTC	CASSLVAGGSYEQYF
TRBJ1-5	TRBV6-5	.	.	TGTGCCAGCAGACCTCGCGGGGTTCAGCCCCAGCATTTT	CASRPRGVQPQHF
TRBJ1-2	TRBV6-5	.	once	TGTGCCAGCACTTTGGTGACAGACTATGGCTACACCTTC	CASTLVTDYGYTF
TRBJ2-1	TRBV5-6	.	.	TGTGCCAGCAGCTTGGTCCAGGGGAATGAGCAGTTCTTC	CASSLVQGNEQFF
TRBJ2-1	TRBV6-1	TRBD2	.	TGTGCCAGCAAAGAGACTAGCCTCTACCGGGGGGAGCAGTTCTTC	CASKETSLYRGEQFF
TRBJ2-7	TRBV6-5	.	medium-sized	TGTGCCAGCAGTTACGACCTTGGGGTATCTAACGAGCAGTACTTC	CASSYDLGVSNEQYF
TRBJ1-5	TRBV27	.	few	TGTGCCAGCAGTTACGCGGGGGATCAGCCCCAGCATTTT	CASSYAGDQPQHF
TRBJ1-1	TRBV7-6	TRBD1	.	TGTGCCAGCACCCGGACGACAGGGCTGGTCACGGGCACTGAAGCTTTCTTT	CASTRTTGLVTGTEAFF
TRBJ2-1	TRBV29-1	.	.	TGCAGCGTTGAAGATCGGGCGCGGGGAACCTACAATGAGCAGTTCTTC	CSVEDRARGTYNEQFF
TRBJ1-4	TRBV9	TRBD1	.	TGTGCCAGCAGCGGTCGACAGGGGGGAAATGAAAAACTGTTTTTT	CASSGRQGGNEKLFF
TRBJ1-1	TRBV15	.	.	TGTGCCACCAGCAGAGATGTGCCCCCCAAAGGGATCGAAGCTTTCTTT	CATSRDVPPKGIEAFF
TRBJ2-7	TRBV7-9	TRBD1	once	TGTGCCAGCAGCTTAGCGCAGGGGGCGGGCGAGCAGTACTTC	CASSLAQGAGEQYF
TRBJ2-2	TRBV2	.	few	TGTGCCAGCCGGGGCACCCCACTTCATTTT	CASRGTPLHF
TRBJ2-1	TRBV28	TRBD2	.	TGTGCCAGCAGTTTGAGCGGGAGCATTAAAAGGACCTACAATGAGCAGTTCTTC	CASSLSGSIKRTYNEQFF
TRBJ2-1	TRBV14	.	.	TGTGCCAGCAGCCAACTCACCCCCGACGGCGATGAGCAGTTCTTC	CASSQLTPDGDEQFF
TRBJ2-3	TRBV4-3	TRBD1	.	TGCGCCAGCAGCCAAGACCAGGGGGTAGGGACAGATACGCAGTATTTT	CASSQDQGVGTDTQYF
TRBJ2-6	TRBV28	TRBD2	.	TGTGCCAGCAGTCCTCTGACTAGCGGGCCCTCTGGGGCCAACGTCCTGACTTTC	CASSPLTSGPSGANVLTF
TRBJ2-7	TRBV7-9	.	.	TGTGCCAGCAGCGCAGAGTACGAGCAGTACTTC	CASSAEYEQYF